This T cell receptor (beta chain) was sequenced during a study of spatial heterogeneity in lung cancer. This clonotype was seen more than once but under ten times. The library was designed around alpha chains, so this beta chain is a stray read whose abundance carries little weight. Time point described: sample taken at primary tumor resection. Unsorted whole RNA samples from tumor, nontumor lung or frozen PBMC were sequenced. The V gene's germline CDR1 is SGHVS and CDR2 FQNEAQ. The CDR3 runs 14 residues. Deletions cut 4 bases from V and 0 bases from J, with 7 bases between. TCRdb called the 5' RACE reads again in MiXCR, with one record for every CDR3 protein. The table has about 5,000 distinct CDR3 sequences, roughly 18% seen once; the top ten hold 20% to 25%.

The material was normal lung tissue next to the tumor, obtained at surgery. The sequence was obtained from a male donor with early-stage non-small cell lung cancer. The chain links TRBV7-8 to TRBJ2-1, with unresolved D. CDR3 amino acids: CASSSVSSYNEQFF. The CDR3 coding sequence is TGTGCCAGCAGCTCCGTGAGCTCCTACAATGAGCAGTTCTTC.